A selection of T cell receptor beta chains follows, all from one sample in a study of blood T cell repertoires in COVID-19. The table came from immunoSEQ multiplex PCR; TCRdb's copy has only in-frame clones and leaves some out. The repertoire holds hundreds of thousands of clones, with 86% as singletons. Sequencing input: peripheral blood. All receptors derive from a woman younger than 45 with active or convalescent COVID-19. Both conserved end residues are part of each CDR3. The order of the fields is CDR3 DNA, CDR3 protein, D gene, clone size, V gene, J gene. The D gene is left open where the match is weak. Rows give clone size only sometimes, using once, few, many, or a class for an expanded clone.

cdr3_nt: TGTGCCAGCAGATTACAGGGTGGGGAGTTGGCCACTGAAGCTTTCTTT; cdr3_aa: CASRLQGGELATEAFF; d_call: -; clone_size: -; v_call: TRBV2; j_call: TRBJ1-1
cdr3_nt: TGCGCCAGCAGCCAAGAACAGGCGAGCTATGGCTACACTTTC; cdr3_aa: CASSQEQASYGYTF; d_call: -; clone_size: once; v_call: TRBV4-1; j_call: TRBJ1-2
cdr3_nt: TGCGCCACCTCAAGTCGGGACTCCTCGAAAATATACAATGAGCAGTTCTTC; cdr3_aa: CATSSRDSSKIYNEQFF; d_call: -; clone_size: -; v_call: TRBV10-2; j_call: TRBJ2-1
cdr3_nt: TGTGCCAGCAGCTTGGACAGGGAGTTTGAAAAACTGTTTTTT; cdr3_aa: CASSLDREFEKLFF; d_call: -; clone_size: -; v_call: TRBV5-4; j_call: TRBJ1-4
cdr3_nt: TGTGCCAGCAGCTTGGGAGCAGGGGGCGCGACTGAAGCTTTCTTT; cdr3_aa: CASSLGAGGATEAFF; d_call: TRBD1; clone_size: -; v_call: TRBV5-4; j_call: TRBJ1-1
cdr3_nt: TGCGCCAGCAGCTTGCTAGCGGGGGGGAAATACAATGAGCAGTTCTTC; cdr3_aa: CASSLLAGGKYNEQFF; d_call: TRBD2; clone_size: -; v_call: TRBV5-1; j_call: TRBJ2-1
cdr3_nt: TGTGCCAGCAGTTCCTCGGGGGGGGCGAACGGGGAGCTGTTTTTT; cdr3_aa: CASSSSGGANGELFF; d_call: TRBD2; clone_size: -; v_call: TRBV6-5; j_call: TRBJ2-2
cdr3_nt: TGTGCCAGCAGCCAAGTCTTGTCATCGGGGACATCCAATGAGCAGTTCTTC; cdr3_aa: CASSQVLSSGTSNEQFF; d_call: -; clone_size: many; v_call: TRBV4-2; j_call: TRBJ2-1
cdr3_nt: TGTGCCAGCAGTCAGGGGCTAGCGGGAGGTGTTTACGAGCAGTACTTC; cdr3_aa: CASSQGLAGGVYEQYF; d_call: TRBD2; clone_size: -; v_call: TRBV27; j_call: TRBJ2-7
cdr3_nt: TGTGCCAGCAGTTGGGCGGGACAGGGTGAAGCTTTCTTT; cdr3_aa: CASSWAGQGEAFF; d_call: TRBD1; clone_size: -; v_call: TRBV6-5; j_call: TRBJ1-1
cdr3_nt: TGCGCCAGCAGCCAAGAACTCTGGGGGGTTAATGAGCAGTTCTTC; cdr3_aa: CASSQELWGVNEQFF; d_call: -; clone_size: -; v_call: TRBV4-1; j_call: TRBJ2-1
cdr3_nt: TGTGCCAGCCACAGGGGGAACACTGAAGCTTTCTTT; cdr3_aa: CASHRGNTEAFF; d_call: TRBD1; clone_size: -; v_call: TRBV6-5; j_call: TRBJ1-1
cdr3_nt: TGCGCCAGCAGCCAACCCCTACTAGCGGGGGGGCCGGGGAATGAGCAGTTCTTC; cdr3_aa: CASSQPLLAGGPGNEQFF; d_call: TRBD2; clone_size: -; v_call: TRBV4-1; j_call: TRBJ2-1
cdr3_nt: TGTGCCTGGAGTGCGTCCGGGACAGGGTTTTGGGCTTTCTTT; cdr3_aa: CAWSASGTGFWAFF; d_call: TRBD1; clone_size: -; v_call: TRBV30; j_call: TRBJ1-1
cdr3_nt: TGTGCCAGCAGTTACATGGGGGGGAATGAAAAACTGTTTTTT; cdr3_aa: CASSYMGGNEKLFF; d_call: -; clone_size: -; v_call: TRBV6-5; j_call: TRBJ1-4
cdr3_nt: TGTGCCAGCAGTGAGGACTGGCAAGAGACCCAGTACTTC; cdr3_aa: CASSEDWQETQYF; d_call: -; clone_size: -; v_call: TRBV2; j_call: TRBJ2-5
cdr3_nt: TGCGCCAGCAGCCTTCGGACTAGCGGGGGGAGAGGTCCTAGCACAGATACGCAGTATTTT; cdr3_aa: CASSLRTSGGRGPSTDTQYF; d_call: TRBD2; clone_size: -; v_call: TRBV4-1; j_call: TRBJ2-3
cdr3_nt: TGTGCCACCAGCCCTGAGGAAGGGGGCTGGTCACCCCTCCACTTT; cdr3_aa: CATSPEEGGWSPLHF; d_call: TRBD1; clone_size: -; v_call: TRBV15; j_call: TRBJ1-6
cdr3_nt: TGTGCCAGCAGCCAAGGGACATATGGCTACACCTTC; cdr3_aa: CASSQGTYGYTF; d_call: -; clone_size: few; v_call: TRBV14; j_call: TRBJ1-2
cdr3_nt: TGTGCCAGCAGTGACAGGGGGGAAGTTGGCTACACCTTC; cdr3_aa: CASSDRGEVGYTF; d_call: TRBD1; clone_size: -; v_call: TRBV2; j_call: TRBJ1-2
cdr3_nt: TGTGCCAGCAGCTTTCCGGTAGTGGCTGAAGCTTTCTTT; cdr3_aa: CASSFPVVAEAFF; d_call: -; clone_size: -; v_call: TRBV7-9; j_call: TRBJ1-1
cdr3_nt: TGTGCCAGCAGTGGACCTATTGGAGATAGCAATCAGCCCCAGCATTTT; cdr3_aa: CASSGPIGDSNQPQHF; d_call: -; clone_size: -; v_call: TRBV6-1; j_call: TRBJ1-5
cdr3_nt: TGCGCCAGCAGCCAGGCGGGGGTCACAGATACGCAGTATTTT; cdr3_aa: CASSQAGVTDTQYF; d_call: TRBD2; clone_size: -; v_call: TRBV5-1; j_call: TRBJ2-3
cdr3_nt: TGTGCCAGCAGGACCACAGGGGGCTTCGTCGAGCAGTACTTC; cdr3_aa: CASRTTGGFVEQYF; d_call: TRBD1; clone_size: -; v_call: TRBV2; j_call: TRBJ2-7
cdr3_nt: TGTGCCAGCAGGCTCGGGGACACCGGGGAGCTGTTTTTT; cdr3_aa: CASRLGDTGELFF; d_call: -; clone_size: -; v_call: TRBV2; j_call: TRBJ2-2
cdr3_nt: TGCGCCAGCAGCCAAGTAGCGGGAGGTTTAGGAAACATTCAGTACTTC; cdr3_aa: CASSQVAGGLGNIQYF; d_call: TRBD2; clone_size: -; v_call: TRBV4-1; j_call: TRBJ2-4
cdr3_nt: TGTGCCAGCAGCAATCACCTGACTGCCGAGGCTTTCTTT; cdr3_aa: CASSNHLTAEAFF; d_call: -; clone_size: -; v_call: TRBV5-6; j_call: TRBJ1-1
cdr3_nt: TGTGCCAGCAGCTCCGACAGGGGTCTACCCGCTGGGAACTACGAGCAGTACTTC; cdr3_aa: CASSSDRGLPAGNYEQYF; d_call: TRBD1; clone_size: -; v_call: TRBV7-8; j_call: TRBJ2-7
cdr3_nt: TGTGCCGGCAGCTTGGCTGGGGAGCTGTTTTTT; cdr3_aa: CAGSLAGELFF; d_call: -; clone_size: -; v_call: TRBV5-4; j_call: TRBJ2-2
cdr3_nt: TGCACCAGCTGTAACCCGACTAGCGAGGAGAATACGCAGTATTTT; cdr3_aa: CTSCNPTSEENTQYF; d_call: -; clone_size: -; v_call: TRBV1; j_call: TRBJ2-3
cdr3_nt: TGTGCCAGCAGTCGCCAGGCAGGGGCCTACGAGCAGTACTTC; cdr3_aa: CASSRQAGAYEQYF; d_call: -; clone_size: -; v_call: TRBV7-7; j_call: TRBJ2-7
cdr3_nt: TGCGCCAGCAGCTTGGAGGGAGGCGGGCGTTTGAACACTGAAGCTTTCTTT; cdr3_aa: CASSLEGGGRLNTEAFF; d_call: -; clone_size: -; v_call: TRBV5-1; j_call: TRBJ1-1
cdr3_nt: TGTGCCAGCAGCCAAGCCCTTAGCGGGGGGAGCACAGATACGCAGTATTTT; cdr3_aa: CASSQALSGGSTDTQYF; d_call: TRBD2; clone_size: -; v_call: TRBV3-1/TRBV3-2; j_call: TRBJ2-3
cdr3_nt: TGTGCCTGGAGTGTGGGCAGGGGTGAAGCTTTCTTT; cdr3_aa: CAWSVGRGEAFF; d_call: -; clone_size: -; v_call: TRBV30; j_call: TRBJ1-1
cdr3_nt: TGTGCCAGCGGGGACAGGCCCAGCTCTGGAAACACCATATATTTT; cdr3_aa: CASGDRPSSGNTIYF; d_call: TRBD1; clone_size: -; v_call: TRBV6-5; j_call: TRBJ1-3
cdr3_nt: TGTGCCAGCAGCTGGGAGAGGAACACTGAAGCTTTCTTT; cdr3_aa: CASSWERNTEAFF; d_call: -; clone_size: -; v_call: TRBV7-9; j_call: TRBJ1-1
cdr3_nt: TGTGCCACCAGCGAAGACAGCTATGGCTACACCTTC; cdr3_aa: CATSEDSYGYTF; d_call: -; clone_size: few; v_call: TRBV15; j_call: TRBJ1-2
cdr3_nt: TGTGCCAGCAGCTTAGGGACAGGGAGCTCCTACGAGCAGTACTTC; cdr3_aa: CASSLGTGSSYEQYF; d_call: TRBD1; clone_size: -; v_call: TRBV7-8; j_call: TRBJ2-7
cdr3_nt: TGCAGCTCCAAGGGGCGGGGGGGGACGAATACGCAGTATTTT; cdr3_aa: CSSKGRGGTNTQYF; d_call: TRBD2; clone_size: -; v_call: TRBV29-1; j_call: TRBJ2-3
cdr3_nt: TGTGCCACCGAGCGGGGGGGCCTTTCGACCGGGGAGCTGTTTTTT; cdr3_aa: CATERGGLSTGELFF; d_call: TRBD2; clone_size: -; v_call: TRBV15; j_call: TRBJ2-2
cdr3_nt: TGTGCCAGCAGTTTGGGACAGGGATACGAGCAGTACTTC; cdr3_aa: CASSLGQGYEQYF; d_call: TRBD1; clone_size: -; v_call: TRBV12-3/TRBV12-4; j_call: TRBJ2-7
cdr3_nt: TGTGCCAGTAGTACACGACAGGGGTTGATCACTGAAGCTTTCTTT; cdr3_aa: CASSTRQGLITEAFF; d_call: TRBD1; clone_size: -; v_call: TRBV19; j_call: TRBJ1-1